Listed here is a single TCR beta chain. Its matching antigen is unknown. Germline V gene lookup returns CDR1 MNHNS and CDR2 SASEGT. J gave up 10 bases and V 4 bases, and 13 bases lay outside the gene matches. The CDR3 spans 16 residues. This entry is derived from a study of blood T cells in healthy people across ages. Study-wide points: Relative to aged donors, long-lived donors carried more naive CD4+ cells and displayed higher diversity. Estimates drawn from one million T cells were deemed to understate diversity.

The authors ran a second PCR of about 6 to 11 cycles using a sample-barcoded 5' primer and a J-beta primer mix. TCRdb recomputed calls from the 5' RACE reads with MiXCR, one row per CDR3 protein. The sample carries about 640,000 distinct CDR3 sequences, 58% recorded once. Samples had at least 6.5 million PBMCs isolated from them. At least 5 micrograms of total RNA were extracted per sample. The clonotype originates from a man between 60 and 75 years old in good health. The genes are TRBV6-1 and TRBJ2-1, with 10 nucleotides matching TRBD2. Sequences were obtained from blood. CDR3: CASSGSGGTRGVEQFF. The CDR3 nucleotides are TGTGCCAGCAGTGGTAGCGGGGGGACGAGGGGGGTCGAGCAGTTCTTC.